The clone carrying this T cell receptor (beta chain) came up a few times. Its specificity is not known. The data derive from a study of naive and memory T cell subsets. General study results and limits: This RNA-based method may be sensitive to activation-related transcript changes.

A UMI-containing oligonucleotide was joined by 3' ligation to the TCR cDNA template. RNA was extracted from 2 to 3 ml of whole blood of healthy adults. Reverse transcription used DNase-treated unsorted total RNA, aiming for about 1 to 1000 ng. Trimming left V 7 bases short and J 7 bases short, with 15 bases between. Per germline, CDR1 SGHRS and CDR2 YFSETQ. This CDR3 comprises 13 residues. Four PCR rounds used nested alpha and beta constant region primers plus the SP2 primer. For blood and skin samples, reverse transcription used TCR alpha and beta constant primers. Each CDR3 protein is one row after TCRdb ran MiXCR on the 5' RACE reads. The repertoire holds 56,000 or so distinct CDR3 sequences, with approximately 8% as singletons.

The chain links TRBV5-1 to TRBJ2-1; the D gene is possibly TRBD1 (6 bases). The TCR sequence derives from a female donor in good health. The DNA for the CDR3 is TGCGCCAGCCATTCAGGGGCTTGGAATGAGCAGTTCTTC. Amino acids: CASHSGAWNEQFF.